The rows below give T cell receptor beta chains drawn from one sample of a study of T cell responses to AZD1222 COVID-19 vaccine. The assay was immunoSEQ multiplex PCR, and TCRdb's table has in-frame clones only and misses some. The table shows roughly 100,000 clones, with nearly 90% occurring only once. This specimen consisted of peripheral blood, obtained 28 days after the second AZD1222 dose. The receptor set was obtained from an adult who received the AZD1222 COVID-19 vaccine. CDR3s leave out the opening cysteine and the closing phenylalanine or tryptophan. Fields, in order: CDR3 protein, J gene, V gene, CDR3 length.

CDR3: ASSPGSYNEQF; J: TRBJ2-1; V: TRBV28; length: 11
CDR3: ASSSSAGADTQY; J: TRBJ2-3; V: TRBV7-2; length: 12
CDR3: ASSHPGLAGGSEQF; J: TRBJ2-1; V: TRBV18; length: 14
CDR3: ASSLPQGAAQTQY; J: TRBJ2-5; V: TRBV5-4; length: 13
CDR3: ASRRLSLSTDTQY; J: TRBJ2-3; V: TRBV30; length: 13
CDR3: ASSDGVNTGELF; J: TRBJ2-2; V: TRBV6-1; length: 12
CDR3: ASSYRHQSNQPQH; J: TRBJ1-5; V: TRBV19; length: 13
CDR3: ASSLSTGGPSETQY; J: TRBJ2-5; V: TRBV5-4; length: 14
CDR3: ASSFAGTGGNEKLF; J: TRBJ1-4; V: TRBV5-6; length: 14
CDR3: ASSDHRGNYNEQF; J: TRBJ2-1; V: TRBV25-1; length: 13
CDR3: ASSLRVRDQPQH; J: TRBJ1-5; V: TRBV7-9; length: 12
CDR3: ASSLSGRGYEQY; J: TRBJ2-7; V: TRBV28; length: 12
CDR3: ASRGPLSSGNTIY; J: TRBJ1-3; V: TRBV6-5; length: 13
CDR3: ASSPRRGEQY; J: TRBJ2-7; V: TRBV18; length: 10
CDR3: ASSIGDRWRSEQF; J: TRBJ2-1; V: TRBV19; length: 13
CDR3: AWNVPGTNFYEQY; J: TRBJ2-7; V: TRBV30; length: 13
CDR3: ASRKLSGKSSYEQY; J: TRBJ2-7; V: TRBV10-1; length: 14
CDR3: ASSLSRRDNEKLF; J: TRBJ1-4; V: TRBV7-8; length: 13
CDR3: ASSGGVSFTGELF; J: TRBJ2-2; V: TRBV11-3; length: 13
CDR3: ASSPAQANTGELF; J: TRBJ2-2; V: TRBV9; length: 13
CDR3: ASSLGESYYEQY; J: TRBJ2-7; V: TRBV5-4; length: 12
CDR3: ASQPLNRGSNSPLH; J: TRBJ1-6; V: TRBV19; length: 14
CDR3: ASSQDGRTSGHSTDTQY; J: TRBJ2-3; V: TRBV4-2; length: 17
CDR3: ATSRDKSSYEQY; J: TRBJ2-7; V: TRBV15; length: 12
CDR3: ASSQPGQGDGNTEAF; J: TRBJ1-1; V: TRBV18; length: 15
CDR3: ASSERLGSSYNEQF; J: TRBJ2-1; V: TRBV6-1; length: 14
CDR3: ASSASGQSSYEQY; J: TRBJ2-7; V: TRBV19; length: 13
CDR3: ASSLQGASYEQY; J: TRBJ2-7; V: TRBV6-5; length: 12
CDR3: ASSLGGRIYETQY; J: TRBJ2-5; V: TRBV28; length: 13
CDR3: ATSRDTGLYEQY; J: TRBJ2-7; V: TRBV15; length: 12
CDR3: AINRDFIVPGTDTQY; J: TRBJ2-3; V: TRBV10-3; length: 15
CDR3: ASSAGTEQETQY; J: TRBJ2-5; V: TRBV5-6; length: 12
CDR3: SASYPPAEQY; J: TRBJ2-7; V: TRBV20-1; length: 10
CDR3: ASDLGTTHYEQY; J: TRBJ2-7; V: TRBV6-5; length: 12
CDR3: ASGRAGYEQY; J: TRBJ2-7; V: TRBV3-1/TRBV3-2; length: 10
CDR3: SASLKRGLAGSREQF; J: TRBJ2-1; V: TRBV20-1; length: 15
CDR3: ASSQGRGGISTDTQY; J: TRBJ2-3; V: TRBV3-1/TRBV3-2; length: 15
CDR3: ASSSTGVAF; J: TRBJ1-1; V: TRBV6-5; length: 9
CDR3: ASSQGTSGNEQF; J: TRBJ2-1; V: TRBV16; length: 12
CDR3: ASSWGGQVSNQPQH; J: TRBJ1-5; V: TRBV5-6; length: 14
CDR3: ASSLGLAGVLDEQF; J: TRBJ2-1; V: TRBV11-3; length: 14
CDR3: ASRIQGSNTIY; J: TRBJ1-3; V: TRBV27; length: 11
CDR3: ASSLRNGNTEAF; J: TRBJ1-1; V: TRBV5-1; length: 12
CDR3: ASSVEEGSPLH; J: TRBJ1-6; V: TRBV9; length: 11
CDR3: ASSLLQGDQPQH; J: TRBJ1-5; V: TRBV28; length: 12
CDR3: ASSLAGLAGGGEQF; J: TRBJ2-1; V: TRBV7-3; length: 14
CDR3: ASSWDRGGEQY; J: TRBJ2-7; V: TRBV6-5; length: 11
CDR3: ASMGTSGNTDTQY; J: TRBJ2-3; V: TRBV19; length: 13
CDR3: ASSYRTSGRPGELF; J: TRBJ2-2; V: TRBV6-2/TRBV6-3; length: 14
CDR3: ASSLGAGPYEQY; J: TRBJ2-7; V: TRBV5-1; length: 12
CDR3: ASSVQLASGELF; J: TRBJ2-2; V: TRBV9; length: 12
CDR3: ASRWTANSPLH; J: TRBJ1-6; V: TRBV3-1/TRBV3-2; length: 11
CDR3: ASRRGQGVRYEQY; J: TRBJ2-7; V: TRBV11-2; length: 13
CDR3: ATSDLSGSAYEQY; J: TRBJ2-7; V: TRBV24-1; length: 13